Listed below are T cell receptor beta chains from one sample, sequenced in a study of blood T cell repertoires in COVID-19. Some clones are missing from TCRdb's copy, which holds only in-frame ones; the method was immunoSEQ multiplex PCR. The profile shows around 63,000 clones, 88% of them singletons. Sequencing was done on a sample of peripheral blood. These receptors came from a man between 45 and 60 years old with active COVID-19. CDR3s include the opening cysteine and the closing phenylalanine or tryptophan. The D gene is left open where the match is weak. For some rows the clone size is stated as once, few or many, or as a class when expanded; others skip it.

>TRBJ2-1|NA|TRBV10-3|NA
CAISDGDGDEQFF
TGTGCCATCAGTGACGGAGATGGTGATGAGCAGTTCTTC
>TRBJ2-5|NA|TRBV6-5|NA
CASSSAGKTQYF
TGTGCCAGCAGTTCAGCAGGAAAGACCCAGTACTTC
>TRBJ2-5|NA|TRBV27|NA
CASRRGASSQETQYF
TGTGCCAGCCGCCGGGGGGCCTCCTCCCAAGAGACCCAGTACTTC
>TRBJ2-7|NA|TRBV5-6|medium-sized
CASSFQQGAYEQYF
TGTGCCAGCAGCTTCCAACAGGGAGCGTACGAGCAGTACTTC
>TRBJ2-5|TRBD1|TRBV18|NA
CASSPDRAAETQYF
TGTGCCAGCTCACCAGACAGGGCGGCAGAGACCCAGTACTTC
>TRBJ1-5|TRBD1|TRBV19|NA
CASSGTGYNQPQHF
TGTGCCAGTTCCGGGACAGGCTACAATCAGCCCCAGCATTTT
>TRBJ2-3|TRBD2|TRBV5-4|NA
CASSPKQTSGGADTQYF
TGTGCCAGCAGCCCCAAACAGACTAGCGGGGGGGCAGATACGCAGTATTTT
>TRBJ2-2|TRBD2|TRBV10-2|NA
CATRRGGNTGELFF
TGCGCCACCCGGCGGGGGGGGAACACCGGGGAGCTGTTTTTT
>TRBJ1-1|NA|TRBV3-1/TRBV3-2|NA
CASSEDSEAFF
TGTGCCAGCAGCGAAGACAGTGAAGCTTTCTTT
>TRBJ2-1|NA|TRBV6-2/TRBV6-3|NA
CASSYYQGWLEQFF
TGTGCCAGCAGTTATTATCAGGGGTGGCTTGAGCAGTTCTTC
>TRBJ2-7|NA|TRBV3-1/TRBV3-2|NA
CASSQALGAEQYF
TGTGCCAGCAGCCAAGCGTTGGGGGCCGAGCAGTACTTC
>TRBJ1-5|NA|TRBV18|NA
CASSRNSVTVSNQPQHF
TGTGCCAGCTCACGAAATTCTGTGACAGTGAGCAATCAGCCCCAGCATTTT
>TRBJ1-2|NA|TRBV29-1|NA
CSVEDRREGGYTF
TGCAGCGTTGAAGATCGCAGGGAAGGTGGCTACACCTTC
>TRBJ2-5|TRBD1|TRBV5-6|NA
CASSLAQGEETQYF
TGTGCCAGCAGCTTGGCACAGGGGGAAGAGACCCAGTACTTC
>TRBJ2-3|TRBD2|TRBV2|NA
CASSEAAGGWTDTQYF
TGTGCCAGCAGTGAAGCCGCGGGGGGGTGGACAGATACGCAGTATTTT
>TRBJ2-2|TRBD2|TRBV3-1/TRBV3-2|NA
CASSQVRGIYTGELFF
TGTGCCAGCAGCCAAGTGCGGGGGATCTACACCGGGGAGCTGTTTTTT
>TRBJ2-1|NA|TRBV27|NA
CASIIRPPYNEQFF
TGTGCCAGCATAATCAGGCCGCCCTACAATGAGCAGTTCTTC
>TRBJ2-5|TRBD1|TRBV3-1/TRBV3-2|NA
CASSPTGAGETQYF
TGTGCCAGCAGCCCGACAGGGGCTGGAGAGACCCAGTACTTC
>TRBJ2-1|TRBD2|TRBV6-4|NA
CASASSGGIYNEQFF
TGTGCCAGCGCGTCTAGCGGGGGTATCTACAATGAGCAGTTCTTC
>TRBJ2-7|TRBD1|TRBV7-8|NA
CASSWTGFGVDEQYF
TGTGCCAGCAGCTGGACAGGGTTCGGGGTCGACGAGCAGTACTTC
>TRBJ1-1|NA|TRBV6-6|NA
CASIPLRGVNTEAFF
TGTGCCAGCATACCTCTGCGCGGGGTGAACACTGAAGCTTTCTTT
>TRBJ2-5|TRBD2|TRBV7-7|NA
CAIGGGETQYF
TGTGCCATCGGCGGGGGAGAGACCCAGTACTTC
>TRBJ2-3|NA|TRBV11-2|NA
CASSPSGGRRTDTQYF
TGTGCCAGCAGTCCCTCCGGGGGGCGCCGGACAGATACGCAGTATTTT
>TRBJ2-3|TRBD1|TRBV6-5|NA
CASRGQKIGTDTQYF
TGTGCCAGCAGGGGACAGAAAATTGGCACAGATACGCAGTATTTT
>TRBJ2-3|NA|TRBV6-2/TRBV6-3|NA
CASSYYQSKADTQYF
TGTGCCAGCAGTTACTACCAGTCCAAAGCAGATACGCAGTATTTT
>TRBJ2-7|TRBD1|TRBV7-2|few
CASSPGGQGKGEQYF
TGTGCCAGCAGCCCCGGTGGACAGGGGAAAGGGGAGCAGTACTTC
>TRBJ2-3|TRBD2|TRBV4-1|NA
CASSQRGGTDTQYF
TGCGCCAGCAGCCAGCGGGGGGGCACAGATACGCAGTATTTT
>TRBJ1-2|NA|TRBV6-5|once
CASGGGIMNGYTF
TGTGCCTCGGGGGGGGGCATTATGAATGGCTACACCTTC
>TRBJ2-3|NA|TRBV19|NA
CASSIGLTGTDTQYF
TGTGCCAGTAGTATCGGACTCACGGGCACAGATACGCAGTATTTT
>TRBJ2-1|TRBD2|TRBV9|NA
CASSLGTSGVYNEQFF
TGTGCCAGCAGCTTAGGGACTAGCGGGGTCTACAATGAGCAGTTCTTC
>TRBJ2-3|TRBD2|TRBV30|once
CAWRLAGGGTDTQYF
TGTGCCTGGAGACTAGCGGGGGGAGGTACAGATACGCAGTATTTT
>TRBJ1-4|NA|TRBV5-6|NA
CASSLYREGSYGEKLFF
TGTGCCAGCAGCTTGTACAGGGAGGGTAGTTACGGTGAAAAACTGTTTTTT
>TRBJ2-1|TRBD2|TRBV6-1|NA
CASSERASGRNEQFF
TGTGCCAGCAGTGAAAGGGCTAGCGGACGCAATGAGCAGTTCTTC
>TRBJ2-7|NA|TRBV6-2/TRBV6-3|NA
CASSYKGYEQYF
TGTGCCAGCAGTTACAAGGGGTACGAGCAGTACTTC
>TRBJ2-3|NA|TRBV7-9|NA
CASSFGTDTQYF
TGTGCCAGCAGCTTCGGCACAGATACGCAGTATTTT
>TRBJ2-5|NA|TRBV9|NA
CASSAEEYQETQYF
TGTGCCAGCAGCGCGGAGGAGTACCAAGAGACCCAGTACTTC
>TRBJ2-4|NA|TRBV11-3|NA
CASSLSRGDIQYF
TGTGCCAGCAGCTTAAGCAGGGGAGACATTCAGTACTTC
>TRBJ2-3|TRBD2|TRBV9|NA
CASSSTSGGTDTQYF
TGTGCCAGCAGCTCCACGAGCGGGGGAACAGATACGCAGTATTTT
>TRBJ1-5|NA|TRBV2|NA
CASSVGGGVEPQHF
TGTGCCAGCAGTGTAGGCGGAGGGGTAGAGCCCCAGCATTTT
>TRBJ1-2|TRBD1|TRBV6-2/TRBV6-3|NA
CASSPIRGGDYGYTF
TGTGCCAGCAGCCCTATTAGAGGGGGCGACTATGGCTACACCTTC
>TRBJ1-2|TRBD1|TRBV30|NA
CAWSGDRGRMGGYTF
TGTGCCTGGAGTGGTGACAGGGGGCGAATGGGCGGCTACACCTTC